This TCR beta chain was sequenced in a study of identical twins. This clonotype has just a few counts. Trimming took 4 bases from V and 4 from J, leaving 8 bases between them. The CDR3 has 13 amino acids. CDR1 and CDR2 (germline): MNHEY, SVGAGI. TCRdb re-derived calls from the 5' RACE reads in MiXCR, one entry per CDR3 protein. The profile covers 520,000 or so distinct CDR3 sequences, with approximately 22% appearing a single time and around 0.9% taken by the ten largest. This sample also appeared in a second study, on T cells expressing NK-cell markers.

The chain links TRBV6-5 to TRBJ1-3; D not resolved. The source of this sequence is a young woman in good health. The specimen sequenced was CD4+ T cells sorted from blood. CDR3 nucleotide sequence: TGTGCCAGCAGTTTAACAACAGGAAACACCATATATTTT. Translated: CASSLTTGNTIYF.